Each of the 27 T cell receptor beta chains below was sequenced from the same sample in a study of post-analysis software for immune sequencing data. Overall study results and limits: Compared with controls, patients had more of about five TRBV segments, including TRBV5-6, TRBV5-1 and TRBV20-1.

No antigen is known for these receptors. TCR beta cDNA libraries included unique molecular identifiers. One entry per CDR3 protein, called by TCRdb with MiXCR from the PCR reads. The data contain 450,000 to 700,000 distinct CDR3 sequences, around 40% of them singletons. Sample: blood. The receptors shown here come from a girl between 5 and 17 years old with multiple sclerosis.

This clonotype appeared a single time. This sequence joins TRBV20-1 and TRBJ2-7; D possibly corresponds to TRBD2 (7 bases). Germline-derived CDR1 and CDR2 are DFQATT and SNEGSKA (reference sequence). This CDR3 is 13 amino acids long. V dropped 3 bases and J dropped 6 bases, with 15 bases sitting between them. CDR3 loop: CSASGGQWPEQYF. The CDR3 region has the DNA TGCAGTGCTAGCGGGGGGCAGTGGCCCGAGCAGTACTTC.

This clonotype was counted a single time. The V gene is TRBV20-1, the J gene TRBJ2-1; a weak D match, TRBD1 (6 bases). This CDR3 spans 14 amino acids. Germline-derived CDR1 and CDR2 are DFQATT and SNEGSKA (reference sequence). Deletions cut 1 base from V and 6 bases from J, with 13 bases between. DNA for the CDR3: TGCAGTGCTAGAGTGGACAGAATGAGCAATGAGCAGTTCTTC. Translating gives CSARVDRMSNEQFF.

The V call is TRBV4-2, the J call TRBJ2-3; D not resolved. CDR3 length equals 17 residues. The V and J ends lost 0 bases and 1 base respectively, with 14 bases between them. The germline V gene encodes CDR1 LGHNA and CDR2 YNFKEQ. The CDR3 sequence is CASSQDFGLARTDTQYF. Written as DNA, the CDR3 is TGTGCCAGCAGCCAAGATTTCGGGTTAGCCCGCACAGATACGCAGTATTTT.

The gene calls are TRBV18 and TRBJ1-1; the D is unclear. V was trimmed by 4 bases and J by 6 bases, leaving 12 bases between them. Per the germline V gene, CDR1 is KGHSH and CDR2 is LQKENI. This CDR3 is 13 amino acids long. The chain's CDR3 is CASSLHDGAEAFF. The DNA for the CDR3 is TGTGCCAGCTCACTTCACGACGGGGCTGAAGCTTTCTTT.

CDR3 protein: CASSLGSNSYEQYF. As DNA, the CDR3 is TGCGCCAGCAGCTTGGGCAGCAACTCCTACGAGCAGTACTTC. V and J are TRBV5-1 and TRBJ2-7; no definite D call. The CDR3 extends over 14 amino acids. Per the germline V gene, CDR1 is SGHRS and CDR2 is YFSETQ. V was cut by 0 bases and J by 0 bases, with 7 bases left in between.

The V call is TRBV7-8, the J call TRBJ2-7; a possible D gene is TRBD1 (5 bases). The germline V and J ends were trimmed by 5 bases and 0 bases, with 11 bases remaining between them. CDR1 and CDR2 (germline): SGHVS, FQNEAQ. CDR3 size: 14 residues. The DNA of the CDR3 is TGTGCCAGCAGCCCAGGGAAGAGCTCCTACGAGCAGTACTTC. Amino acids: CASSPGKSSYEQYF.

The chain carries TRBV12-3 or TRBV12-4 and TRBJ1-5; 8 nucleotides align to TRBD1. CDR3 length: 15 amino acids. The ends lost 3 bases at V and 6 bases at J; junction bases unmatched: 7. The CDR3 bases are TGTGCCAGCAGTTTGATTCAGGGGGCAGGTCAGCCCCAGCATTTT. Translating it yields CASSLIQGAGQPQHF.

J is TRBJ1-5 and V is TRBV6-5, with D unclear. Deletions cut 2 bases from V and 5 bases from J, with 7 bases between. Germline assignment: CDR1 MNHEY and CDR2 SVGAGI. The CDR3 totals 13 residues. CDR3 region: CASSYRADQPQHF. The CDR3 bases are TGTGCCAGCAGTTACAGGGCCGATCAGCCCCAGCATTTT.

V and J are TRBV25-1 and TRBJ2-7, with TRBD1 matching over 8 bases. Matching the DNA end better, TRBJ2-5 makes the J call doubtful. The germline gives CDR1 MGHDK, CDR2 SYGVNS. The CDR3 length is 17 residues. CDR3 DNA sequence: TGTGCCAGCAGTGATGCCCACGGGACAGGATTCCAAGAGACCCAGTACTTC. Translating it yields CASSDAHGTGFQETQYF.

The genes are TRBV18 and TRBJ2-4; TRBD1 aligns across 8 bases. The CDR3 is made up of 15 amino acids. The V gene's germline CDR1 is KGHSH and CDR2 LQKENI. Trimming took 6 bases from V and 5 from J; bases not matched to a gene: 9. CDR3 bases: TGTGCCAGCTCCCGGGAAATGGGACAGGAAAACATTCAGTACTTC. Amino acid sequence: CASSREMGQENIQYF.

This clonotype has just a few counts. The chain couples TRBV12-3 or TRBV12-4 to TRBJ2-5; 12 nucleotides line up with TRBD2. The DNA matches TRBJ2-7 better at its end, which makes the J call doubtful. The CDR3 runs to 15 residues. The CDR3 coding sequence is TGTGCCAGCAGTCCCGGACTAGCGGGATCCAACGAGCAGTACTTC. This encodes CASSPGLAGSNEQYF.

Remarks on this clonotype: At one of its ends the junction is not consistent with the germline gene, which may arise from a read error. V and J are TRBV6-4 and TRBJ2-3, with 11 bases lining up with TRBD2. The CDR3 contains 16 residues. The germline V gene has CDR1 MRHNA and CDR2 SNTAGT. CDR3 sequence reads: CASSESGTSGTDTQYF. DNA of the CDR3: TGTGCCAGCAGTGAATCCGGGACTAGCGGCACAGACACGCAGTATTTT.

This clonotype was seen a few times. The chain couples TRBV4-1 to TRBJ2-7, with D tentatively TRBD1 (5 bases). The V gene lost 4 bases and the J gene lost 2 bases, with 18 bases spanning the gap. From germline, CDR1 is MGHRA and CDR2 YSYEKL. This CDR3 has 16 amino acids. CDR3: CASSPHRQIGTYEQYF. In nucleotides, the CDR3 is TGCGCCAGCAGCCCCCATCGACAGATAGGGACCTACGAGCAGTACTTC.

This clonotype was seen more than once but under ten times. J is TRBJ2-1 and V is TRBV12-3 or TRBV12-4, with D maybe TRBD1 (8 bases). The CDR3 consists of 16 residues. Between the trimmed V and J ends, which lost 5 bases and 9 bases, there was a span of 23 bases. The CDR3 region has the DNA TGTGCCAGCAGTCTTAAAGCGGGGACAGGCGTTGGTGAGCAGTTCTTC. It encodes CASSLKAGTGVGEQFF.

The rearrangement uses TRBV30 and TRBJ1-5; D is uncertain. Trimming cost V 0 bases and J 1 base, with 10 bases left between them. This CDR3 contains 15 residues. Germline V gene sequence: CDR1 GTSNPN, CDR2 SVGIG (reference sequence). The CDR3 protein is CAWSVKGGSNQPQHF. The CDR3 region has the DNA TGTGCCTGGAGTGTGAAGGGAGGAAGCAATCAGCCCCAGCATTTT.

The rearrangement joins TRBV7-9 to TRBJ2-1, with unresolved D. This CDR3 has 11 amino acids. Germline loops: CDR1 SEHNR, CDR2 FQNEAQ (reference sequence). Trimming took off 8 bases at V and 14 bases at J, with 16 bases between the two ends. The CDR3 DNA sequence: TGTGCCAGCGCTACGGTCTCCCTAGAGTTCTTC. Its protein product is CASATVSLEFF.

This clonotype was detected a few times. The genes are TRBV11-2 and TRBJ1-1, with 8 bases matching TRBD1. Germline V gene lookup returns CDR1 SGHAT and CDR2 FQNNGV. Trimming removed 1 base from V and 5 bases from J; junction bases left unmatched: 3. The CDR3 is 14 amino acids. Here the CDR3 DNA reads TGTGCCAGCAGCTTAGGGACAGGGTGGACTGAAGCTTTCTTT. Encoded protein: CASSLGTGWTEAFF.

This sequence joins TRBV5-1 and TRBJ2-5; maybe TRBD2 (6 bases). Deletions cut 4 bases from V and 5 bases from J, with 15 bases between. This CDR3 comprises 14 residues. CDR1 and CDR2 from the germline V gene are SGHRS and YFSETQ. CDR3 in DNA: TGCGCCAGCAGCGAGGGAGGTAGCGTGGAGACCCAGTACTTC. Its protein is CASSEGGSVETQYF.

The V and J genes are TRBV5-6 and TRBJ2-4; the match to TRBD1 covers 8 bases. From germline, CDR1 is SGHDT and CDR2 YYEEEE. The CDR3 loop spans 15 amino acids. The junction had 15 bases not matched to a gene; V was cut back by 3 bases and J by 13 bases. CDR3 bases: TGTGCCAGCAGCTCTGATTGGCAGGGGGCTATTGAGCAGTACTTC. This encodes CASSSDWQGAIEQYF.

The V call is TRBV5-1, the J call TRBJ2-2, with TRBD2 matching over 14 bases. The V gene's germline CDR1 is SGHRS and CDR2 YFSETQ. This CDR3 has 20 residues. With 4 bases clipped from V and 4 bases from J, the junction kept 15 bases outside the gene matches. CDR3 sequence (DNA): TGCGCCAGCAGCGAAGTTCCCGGGACTAGCGGGGGTGGAGGCACCGGGGAGCTGTTTTTT. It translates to CASSEVPGTSGGGGTGELFF.

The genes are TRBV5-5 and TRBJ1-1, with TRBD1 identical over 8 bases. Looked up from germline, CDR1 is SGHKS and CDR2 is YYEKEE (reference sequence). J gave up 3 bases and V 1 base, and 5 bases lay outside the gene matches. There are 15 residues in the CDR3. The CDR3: CASSLLTGVDTEAFF. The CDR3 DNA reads TGTGCCAGCAGCTTGCTGACAGGGGTGGACACTGAAGCTTTCTTT.

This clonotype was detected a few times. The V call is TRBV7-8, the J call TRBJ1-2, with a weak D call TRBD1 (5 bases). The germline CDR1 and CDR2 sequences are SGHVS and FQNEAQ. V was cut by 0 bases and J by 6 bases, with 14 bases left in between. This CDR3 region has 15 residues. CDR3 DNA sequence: TGTGCCAGCAGCTTAGCGCTGGGAGGGGTGGATGGCTACACCTTC. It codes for CASSLALGGVDGYTF.

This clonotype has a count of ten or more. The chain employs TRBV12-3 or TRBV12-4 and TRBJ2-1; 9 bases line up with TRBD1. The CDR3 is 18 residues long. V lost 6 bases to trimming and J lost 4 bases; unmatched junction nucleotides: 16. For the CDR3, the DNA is TGTGCCAGCAGACCCGGGACAGGGAGCGAAAACCCGTACAATGAGCAGTTCTTC. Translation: CASRPGTGSENPYNEQFF.

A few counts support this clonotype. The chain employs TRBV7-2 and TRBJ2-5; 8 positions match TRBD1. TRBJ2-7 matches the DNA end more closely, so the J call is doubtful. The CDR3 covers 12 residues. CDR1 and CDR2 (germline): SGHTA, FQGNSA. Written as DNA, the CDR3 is TGTGCCAGCAGCGCACAGGGGGACGAGCAGTACTTC. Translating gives CASSAQGDEQYF.

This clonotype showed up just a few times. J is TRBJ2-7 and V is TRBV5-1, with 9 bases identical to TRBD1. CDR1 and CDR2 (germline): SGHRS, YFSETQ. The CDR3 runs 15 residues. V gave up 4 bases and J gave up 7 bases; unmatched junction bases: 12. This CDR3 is CASSGRDRVLGEQYF. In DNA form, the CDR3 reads TGCGCCAGCAGCGGCCGGGACAGGGTGCTCGGGGAGCAGTACTTC.

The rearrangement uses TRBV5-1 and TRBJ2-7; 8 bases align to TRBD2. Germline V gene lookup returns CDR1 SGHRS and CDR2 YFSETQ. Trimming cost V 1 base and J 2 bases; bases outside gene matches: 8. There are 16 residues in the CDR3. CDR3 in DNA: TGCGCCAGCAGCTTGCGGGCGGGAGGCACAGCCTACGAGCAGTACTTC. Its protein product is CASSLRAGGTAYEQYF.

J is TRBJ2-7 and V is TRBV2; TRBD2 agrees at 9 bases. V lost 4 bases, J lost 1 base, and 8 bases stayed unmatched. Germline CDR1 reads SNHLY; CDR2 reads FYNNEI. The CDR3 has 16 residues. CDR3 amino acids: CASSGAASGVSYEQYF. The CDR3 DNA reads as TGTGCCAGCAGTGGGGCCGCTAGCGGGGTTTCCTACGAGCAGTACTTC.